Each of the 5 T cell receptor beta chains below was sequenced from the same sample in a study of cytomegalovirus exposure and HLA in healthy donors. The study ran its PCR with 60 Vbeta and 13 Jbeta primers. Generated by immunoSEQ multiplex PCR, the TCRdb table keeps only in-frame clones and is missing some. The sample holds around 150,000 clones, around 80% seen once. Sequences were obtained from PBMCs. These receptor sequences come from a man aged 25-40 years in good health and CMV-seronegative.

The chain carries TRBV7-9 and TRBJ2-6; unclear D gene. V lost 0 bases to trimming and J lost 3 bases, with 9 bases between them. Germline CDR1 SEHNR, CDR2 FQNEAQ (reference sequence). The CDR3 consists of 16 residues. The CDR3 loop is CASSLAGRLGANVLTF. CDR3 DNA: TGTGCCAGCAGCTTAGCGGGCAGGCTTGGGGCCAACGTCCTGACTTTC.

The chain couples TRBV7-9 to TRBJ1-6; D is undetermined. The CDR3 is 18 residues long. CDR1 SEHNR and CDR2 FQNEAQ come from the germline V gene (reference sequence). V lost 1 base to trimming and J lost 0 bases, with 13 bases between them. DNA for the CDR3: TGTGCCAGCAGCTTAGGGCGTTCCTACAGCTCCTATAATTCACCCCTCCACTTT. It specifies CASSLGRSYSSYNSPLHF.

The chain employs TRBV5-1 and TRBJ2-1, with 15 bases fitting TRBD2. With V trimmed by 0 bases and J by 10 bases, 2 bases remained unmatched. Germline loops: CDR1 SGHRS, CDR2 YFSETQ. CDR3 length equals 15 residues. CDR3 in amino acids: CASSLEGLAGGEQFF. The CDR3 DNA sequence: TGCGCCAGCAGCTTGGAGGGACTAGCGGGGGGAGAGCAGTTCTTC.

The chain is built from TRBV7-9 and TRBJ1-4; D ambiguous. CDR1 is SEHNR, CDR2 FQNEAQ, per germline (reference sequence). This CDR3 is built from 13 residues. Trimming left V 0 bases short and J 7 bases short, with 6 bases between. This chain's CDR3 is CASSLAGSEKLFF. CDR3 coding DNA: TGTGCCAGCAGCTTAGCGGGGAGTGAAAAACTGTTTTTT.

The V gene is TRBV29-1, the J gene TRBJ2-1, with a weak D call TRBD1 (6 bases). Trimming took 0 bases from V and 2 from J, leaving 8 bases between them. The germline V gene has CDR1 SQVTM and CDR2 ANQGSEA. This CDR3 is 14 amino acids long. CDR3 residues: CSVEETGTYNEQFF. The CDR3 nucleotides are TGCAGCGTTGAAGAAACAGGGACCTACAATGAGCAGTTCTTC.